These 20 T cell receptor beta chains originate from one sample sequenced in a study of vaccination and CD4 T cells after COVID-19 (dated by TCRdb to 2022 to 2024). Their specific antigens are unknown. The sample's treatment or condition label is to be understood as: 10-day PBMC culture with coronavirus spike peptide pools or control peptides (ViraFEST assay). The method behind the library was PCR. Reads for this sample came from an Illumina iSeq 100. DNA from cultured CD4+ T cells was subjected to TCR sequencing with the Oncomine TCR Beta short-read assay at the Johns Hopkins FTIC core. The public sequencing data were trimmed at Q25 with fastp and processed into clonotypes with MiXCR by TCRdb, which kept only in-frame beta chains. All rows with the same CDR3 protein become a single entry with the most common DNA and genes. In this sample the table shows approximately 5,500 distinct CDR3 sequences, approximately 76% of which occur a single time. 20% to 30% of the sample goes to the ten largest clones.

The specimen was CD4+ T cells from blood, cultured in vitro. These receptors originate from a human donor who had recovered from COVID-19.

V and J are TRBV7-2 and TRBJ1-1, with D possibly being TRBD1 (5 bases). CDR3 length equals 14 residues. Germline assignment: CDR1 SGHTA and CDR2 FQGNSA. The V gene lost 1 base and the J gene lost 1 base, with 7 bases spanning the gap. This CDR3 reads CASSLGGENTEAFF. CDR3 coding DNA: TGTGCCAGCAGCTTAGGGGGGGAGAACACTGAAGCTTTCTTT.

This clonotype was detected a few times. This rearrangement joins TRBV27 to TRBJ1-5; D perhaps matches TRBD1 (6 bases). Per germline, CDR1 MNHEY and CDR2 SMNVEV (reference sequence). Trimming cost V 6 bases and J 0 bases, with 15 bases left between them. This CDR3 is 16 amino acids long. For the CDR3, the DNA is TGTGCCAGCAGCATCCGACAGGTTTATAGCAATCAGCCCCAGCATTTT. Encoded protein: CASSIRQVYSNQPQHF.

The chain has TRBV19 and TRBJ2-3; 10 positions match TRBD2. Germline CDR1 LNHDA, CDR2 SQIVND (reference sequence). The V segment lost 1 base and the J segment 2 bases; nucleotides outside the gene matches: 9. CDR3 size: 18 residues. In nucleotides, the CDR3 is TGTGCCAGTAGTATAGGTTCCCTAGCGGGGGCCCACACAGATACGCAGTATTTT. It specifies CASSIGSLAGAHTDTQYF.

The gene calls are TRBV20-1 and TRBJ2-1; TRBD1 matches at 8 bases. The CDR3 runs 15 residues. The V gene's germline CDR1 is DFQATT and CDR2 SNEGSKA (reference sequence). V lost 0 bases and J lost 7; bases outside the gene matches: 8. The CDR3 region has the DNA TGCAGTGCTAGAGATTGGCAGGGGGCAGGGAATGAGCAGTTCTTC. Translating it yields CSARDWQGAGNEQFF.

The chain links TRBV6-1 to TRBJ1-1; 9 bases fit TRBD1. Per the germline V gene, CDR1 is MNHNS and CDR2 is SASEGT. The CDR3 extends over 16 amino acids. The V and J ends lost 7 bases and 5 bases, in that order; junction bases with no gene match: 14. The CDR3 region is CASKTDTGGVGTEAFF. The CDR3 nucleotides read TGTGCCAGCAAGACCGACACAGGGGGCGTGGGGACTGAAGCTTTCTTT.

This clonotype was observed once. The chain combines TRBV12-3 or TRBV12-4 with TRBJ2-2, with 7 bases identical to TRBD2. Unmatched junction bases numbered 4, after V lost 6 bases and J lost 0 bases. The CDR3 spans 15 residues. This CDR3 reads CASRPSGTNTGELFF. The CDR3 DNA is TGTGCCAGCAGGCCTAGCGGAACGAACACCGGGGAGCTGTTTTTT.

The V call is TRBV28, the J call TRBJ1-6, with 7 bases aligning to TRBD1. Looked up from germline, CDR1 is MDHEN and CDR2 is SYDVKM. Trimming took 5 bases from V and 7 from J; bases not matched to a gene: 8. The CDR3 extends over 15 amino acids. In nucleotides, the CDR3 is TGTGCCAGCAGTCCCCCGGGACAGCTCAATTCACCCCTCCACTTT. Amino acids: CASSPPGQLNSPLHF.

This chain joins TRBV20-1 and TRBJ2-5; D not resolved. Trimming took off 5 bases at V and 6 bases at J, with 16 bases between the two ends. CDR3 length: 13 residues. Germline lookup yields CDR1 DFQATT and CDR2 SNEGSKA (reference sequence). CDR3 in amino acids: CSALFIGRKTQYF. The CDR3 DNA is TGCAGTGCTCTCTTTATAGGGCGAAAGACCCAGTACTTC.

In its sample, this clonotype was seen a few times. The chain recombines TRBV6-2 or TRBV6-3 with TRBJ1-2, with D tentatively TRBD1 (6 bases). Germline CDR1 and CDR2: MNHEY and SVGEGT. The CDR3 is made up of 16 amino acids. Trimming took off 0 bases at V and 5 bases at J, with 16 bases between the two ends. The DNA for the CDR3 is TGTGCCAGCAGTTACTCTCCCCGACAGGACGAATATGGCTACACCTTC. Amino acids: CASSYSPRQDEYGYTF.

This chain uses TRBV27 with TRBJ2-5; D call uncertain. CDR3 length: 13 amino acids. Trimming removed 7 bases at V and 2 bases at J, with 11 bases between. The germline V gene has CDR1 MNHEY and CDR2 SMNVEV (reference sequence). CDR3 amino acids: CASKDGQQETQYF. In nucleotides, the CDR3 is TGTGCCAGCAAGGATGGTCAACAAGAGACCCAGTACTTC.

This clonotype is labeled as large. The V gene is TRBV7-8, the J gene TRBJ2-3; tentative D call: TRBD2 (6 bases). Germline CDR1 is SGHVS and CDR2 is FQNEAQ. The CDR3 consists of 13 residues. V lost 1 base, J lost 6 bases, and 8 bases lay in between. The CDR3 bases are TGTGCCAGCAGCTTAGACCGGGAGGATACGCAGTATTTT. Translated: CASSLDREDTQYF.

CDR3 residues: CASSYGYQETQYF. The CDR3 bases are TGTGCCAGCAGTTACGGGTACCAAGAGACCCAGTACTTC. This sequence joins TRBV6-5 and TRBJ2-5; D call uncertain. The CDR3 length is 13 residues. Trimming shortened V by 2 bases and J by 0 bases, and 4 bases separated the two germline ends. The germline gives CDR1 MNHEY, CDR2 SVGAGI.

The chain has TRBV6-5 and TRBJ1-2; 7 nucleotides line up with TRBD1. The V gene's germline CDR1 is MNHEY and CDR2 SVGAGI. J was trimmed by 7 bases and V by 0 bases; bases with no gene match: 8. The CDR3 covers 15 residues. CDR3 nucleotides: TGTGCCAGCAGTTACTCGACAGGGAAAGGGTCTGGCTACACCTTC. Residues: CASSYSTGKGSGYTF.

This clonotype was counted between two and nine times. The V and J genes are TRBV7-9 and TRBJ1-6; no clear D. Trimming took 5 bases from V and 8 from J, leaving 10 bases between them. Looked up from germline, CDR1 is SEHNR and CDR2 is FQNEAQ (reference sequence). The CDR3 sequence is 13 residues long. The CDR3 sequence is CASSRGSYSPLHF. As DNA, the CDR3 is TGTGCCAGCAGCCGCGGAAGCTATTCACCCCTCCACTTT.

The genes are TRBV15 and TRBJ1-2; no definite D call. V was clipped by 0 bases and J by 7 bases, with 15 bases between them. Germline loops: CDR1 LNHNV, CDR2 YYDKDF (reference sequence). This CDR3 spans 15 amino acids. The CDR3: CATSREGNMVGGYTF. Written as DNA, the CDR3 is TGTGCCACCAGCAGAGAGGGCAATATGGTGGGTGGCTACACCTTC.

J is TRBJ1-5 and V is TRBV20-1; possibly TRBD1 for D (5 bases). CDR3 size: 16 residues. CDR1 DFQATT and CDR2 SNEGSKA come from the germline V gene (reference sequence). Deletions cut 0 bases from V and 6 bases from J, with 18 bases between. CDR3 amino acids: CSARDRVWGYGQPQHF. The CDR3 nucleotides are TGCAGTGCTAGAGATCGTGTCTGGGGGTATGGTCAGCCCCAGCATTTT.

The gene calls are TRBV12-3 or TRBV12-4 and TRBJ1-5; D might be TRBD1 (5 bases). The V and J ends lost 10 bases and 6 bases respectively, with 16 bases between them. This CDR3 has 13 residues. The CDR3 here is CAIARQGGQPQHF. In DNA, the CDR3 is TGTGCCATCGCCCGCCAGGGCGGTCAGCCCCAGCATTTT.

The chain recombines TRBV7-9 with TRBJ1-2; no firm D call. V was clipped by 10 bases and J by 4 bases, with 16 bases between them. CDR1 is SEHNR, CDR2 FQNEAQ, per germline (reference sequence). This CDR3 contains 13 residues. In nucleotides, the CDR3 is TGTGCCACTGAGGGAATCCTAATCTATGGCTACACCTTC. It codes for CATEGILIYGYTF.

The DNA for the CDR3 is TGTGCCAGCAGCTTAGGGGACAAGCCAAATCAGCCCCAGCATTTT. Amino acids: CASSLGDKPNQPQHF. V is TRBV11-2 and J is TRBJ1-5, with D perhaps TRBD1 (6 bases). Germline CDR1 and CDR2: SGHAT and FQNNGV. V was cut by 1 base and J by 4 bases, with 11 bases left in between. The CDR3 is 15 amino acids.

The rearrangement joins TRBV20-1 to TRBJ1-5; D may be TRBD1 (6 bases). This CDR3 contains 14 residues. V was clipped by 4 bases and J by 4 bases, with 14 bases between them. CDR1 is DFQATT, CDR2 SNEGSKA, per germline (reference sequence). This chain's CDR3 is CSAIPQGGNQPQHF. CDR3 nucleotide sequence: TGCAGTGCTATCCCACAGGGTGGGAATCAGCCCCAGCATTTT.